One sample yielded the 3 T cell receptor beta chains listed below, sequenced in a study of graft-versus-host responses after intestinal transplantation. The assay was immunoSEQ multiplex PCR, and TCRdb's table has in-frame clones only and misses some. The profile shows 130,000 or so clones, more than 90% of them singletons. Their specific antigens are unknown. The sample consisted of unstimulated CD4+ T cells sorted from spleen or lymph node cells, taken before intestinal transplant. The receptors shown here come from a human donor who received an intestinal transplant.

For the CDR3, the DNA is TGTGCCATCAGTGAGTCGAGGGATTCACCCCTCCACTTT. Its translation is CAISESRDSPLHF. The V and J genes are TRBV10-3 and TRBJ1-6; D is uncertain. V was cut by 0 bases and J by 8 bases, with 5 bases left in between. The CDR3 is made up of 13 amino acids. Germline V gene data show CDR1 as ENHRY and CDR2 as SYGVKD.

The CDR3 spells CASSLGGRETQYF. CDR3 nucleotides: TGTGCCAGCAGCTTAGGAGGGAGGGAGACCCAGTACTTC. The genes are TRBV11-3 and TRBJ2-5, with D perhaps TRBD2 (6 bases). The germline V gene encodes CDR1 SGHNT and CDR2 YENEEA. V lost 1 base and J lost 5, with 8 bases in between. This CDR3 region has 13 residues.

V is TRBV6-5 and J is TRBJ2-1; D is uncertain. CDR1 and CDR2 from the germline V gene are MNHEY and SVGAGI. This CDR3 has 11 residues. Trimming took 4 bases from V and 9 from J, leaving 7 bases between them. CDR3 residues: CASSSRAEQFF. CDR3 DNA sequence: TGTGCCAGCAGTTCTCGGGCTGAGCAGTTCTTC.